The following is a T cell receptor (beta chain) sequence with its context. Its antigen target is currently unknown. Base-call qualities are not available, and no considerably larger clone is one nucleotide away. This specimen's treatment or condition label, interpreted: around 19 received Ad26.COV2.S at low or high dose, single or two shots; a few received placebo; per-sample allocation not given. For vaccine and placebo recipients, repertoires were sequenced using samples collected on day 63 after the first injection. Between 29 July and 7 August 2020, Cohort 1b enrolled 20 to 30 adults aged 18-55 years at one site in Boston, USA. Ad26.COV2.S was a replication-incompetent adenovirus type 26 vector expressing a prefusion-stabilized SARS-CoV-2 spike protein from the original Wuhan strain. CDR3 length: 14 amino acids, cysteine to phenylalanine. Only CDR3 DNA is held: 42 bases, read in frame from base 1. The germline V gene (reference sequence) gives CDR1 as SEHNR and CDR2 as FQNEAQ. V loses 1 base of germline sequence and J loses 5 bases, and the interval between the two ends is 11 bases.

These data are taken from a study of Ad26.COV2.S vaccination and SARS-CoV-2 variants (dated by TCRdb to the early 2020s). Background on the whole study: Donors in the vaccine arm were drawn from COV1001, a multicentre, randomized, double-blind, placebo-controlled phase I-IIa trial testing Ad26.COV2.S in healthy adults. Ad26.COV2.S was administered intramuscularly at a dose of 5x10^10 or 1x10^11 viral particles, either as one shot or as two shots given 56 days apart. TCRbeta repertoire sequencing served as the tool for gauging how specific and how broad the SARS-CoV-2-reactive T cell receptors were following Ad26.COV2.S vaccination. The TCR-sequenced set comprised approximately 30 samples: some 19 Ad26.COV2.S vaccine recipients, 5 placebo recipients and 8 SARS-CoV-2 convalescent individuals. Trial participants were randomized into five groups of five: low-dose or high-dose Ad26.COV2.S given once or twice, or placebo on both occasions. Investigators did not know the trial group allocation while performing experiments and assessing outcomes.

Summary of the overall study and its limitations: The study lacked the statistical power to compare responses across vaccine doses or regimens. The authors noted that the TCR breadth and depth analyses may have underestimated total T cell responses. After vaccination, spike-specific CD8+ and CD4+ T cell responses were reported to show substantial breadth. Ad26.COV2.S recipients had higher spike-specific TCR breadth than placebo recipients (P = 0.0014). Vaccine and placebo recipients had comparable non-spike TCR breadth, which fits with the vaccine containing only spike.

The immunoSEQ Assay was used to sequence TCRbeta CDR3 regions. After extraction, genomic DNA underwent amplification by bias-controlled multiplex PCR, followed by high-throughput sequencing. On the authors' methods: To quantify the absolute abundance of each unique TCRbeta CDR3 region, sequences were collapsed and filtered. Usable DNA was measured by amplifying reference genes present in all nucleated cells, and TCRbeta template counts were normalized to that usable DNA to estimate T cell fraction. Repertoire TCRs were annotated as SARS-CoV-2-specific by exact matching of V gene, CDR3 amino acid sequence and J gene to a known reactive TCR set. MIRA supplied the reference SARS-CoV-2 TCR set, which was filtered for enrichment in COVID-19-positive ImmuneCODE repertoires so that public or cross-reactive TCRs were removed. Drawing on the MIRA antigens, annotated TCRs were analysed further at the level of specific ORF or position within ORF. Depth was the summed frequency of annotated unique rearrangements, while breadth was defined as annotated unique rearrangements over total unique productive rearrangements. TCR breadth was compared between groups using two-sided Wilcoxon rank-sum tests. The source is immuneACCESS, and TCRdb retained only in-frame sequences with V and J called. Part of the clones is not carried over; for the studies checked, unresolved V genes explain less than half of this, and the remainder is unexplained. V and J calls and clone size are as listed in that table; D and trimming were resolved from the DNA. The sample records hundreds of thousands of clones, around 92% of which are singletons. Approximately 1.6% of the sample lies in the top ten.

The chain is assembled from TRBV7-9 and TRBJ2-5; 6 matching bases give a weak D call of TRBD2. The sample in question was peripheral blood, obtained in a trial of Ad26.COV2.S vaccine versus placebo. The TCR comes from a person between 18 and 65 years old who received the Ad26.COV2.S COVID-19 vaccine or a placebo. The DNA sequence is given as TGTGCCAGCAGCTTAGTCGGGGCGGGGGAGACCCAGTACTTC. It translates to CASSLVGAGETQYF.